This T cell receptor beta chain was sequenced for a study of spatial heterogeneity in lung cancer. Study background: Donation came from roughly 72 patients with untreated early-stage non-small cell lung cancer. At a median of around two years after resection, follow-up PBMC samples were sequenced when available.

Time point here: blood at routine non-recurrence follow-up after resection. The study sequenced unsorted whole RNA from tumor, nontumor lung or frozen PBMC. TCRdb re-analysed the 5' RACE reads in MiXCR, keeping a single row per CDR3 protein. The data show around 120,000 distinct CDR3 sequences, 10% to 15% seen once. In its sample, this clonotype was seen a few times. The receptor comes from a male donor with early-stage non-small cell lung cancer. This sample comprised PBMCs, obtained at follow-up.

The CDR3 is CASSLPSAQLLETQYF. Written as DNA, the CDR3 is TGTGCCAGCAGCTTACCCTCTGCCCAACTCTTGGAGACCCAGTACTTC. The V gene is TRBV7-2, the J gene TRBJ2-5; unclear D gene. The CDR3 extends over 16 amino acids. CDR1 and CDR2 (germline): SGHTA, FQGNSA. With 2 bases removed from V and 5 bases from J, the gap between germline ends came to 18 bases.